This record concerns one T cell receptor beta chain sequence. Its cognate antigen is unknown. This sample stems from a study of identifying expanded T cells in peripheral blood. The study, taken as a whole, reports: Roughly 2-week clone count variance significantly increased as total template count grew.

During the collection period, no donor immune events like infections were recorded. The CDR3 covers 15 residues. V gave up 3 bases and J gave up 1 base; unmatched junction bases: 4. Germline loops: CDR1 SGDLS, CDR2 YYNGEE. The protocol was immunoSEQ multiplex PCR, while the TCRdb copy is restricted to in-frame clones and leaves out a portion. The sample shows around 100,000 clones, around 90% of them seen only once. The V and J genes are TRBV9 and TRBJ1-1, with 9 bases matching TRBD1. The sample consisted of blood. This TCR was recovered from a person aged 18 to 70 in good health. The CDR3 coding sequence is TGTGCCAGCAGCGGATTGGGACAGGGGAACACTGAAGCTTTCTTT. Translating gives CASSGLGQGNTEAFF.